What follows are 26 T cell receptor beta chains derived from one specimen sequenced in a study of lymphopenia after photon versus proton radiotherapy. Only in-frame clones appear in the TCRdb table, and some are missing; sequencing was by immunoSEQ multiplex PCR. The sample shows approximately 62,000 clones, around 85% of them seen only once. This sample comprised peripheral blood, obtained from a patient treated with proton-based radiotherapy. The source is a man in his 60s with pancreatic cancer.

The J gene is TRBJ2-3, the V gene TRBV7-2; 15 bases agree with TRBD2. The CDR3 sequence is 17 residues long. Germline loops: CDR1 SGHTA, CDR2 FQGNSA. J lost 6 bases, V lost 1 base, and 5 bases had no gene match. This chain's CDR3 is CASSLGRTSGRVDTQYF. CDR3 DNA sequence: TGTGCCAGCAGCTTAGGCAGGACTAGCGGGAGGGTGGATACGCAGTATTTT.

The chain carries TRBV30 and TRBJ2-3; D possibly uses TRBD1 or TRBD2 (5 bases each). The germline V gene has CDR1 GTSNPN and CDR2 SVGIG (reference sequence). With 5 bases removed from V and 2 bases from J, the gap between germline ends came to 14 bases. This CDR3 is 14 amino acids long. The CDR3 sequence is CAWARDGLTDTQYF. In DNA, the CDR3 is TGTGCCTGGGCCCGGGACGGCCTCACAGATACGCAGTATTTT.

The chain couples TRBV9 to TRBJ1-1; D is unresolved. Germline values: CDR1 SGDLS, CDR2 YYNGEE. The CDR3 sequence is 15 residues long. The V and J ends lost 0 bases and 0 bases respectively, with 9 bases between them. The CDR3 nucleotides are TGTGCCAGCAGCGTAGTCGGGGAAATGAACACTGAAGCTTTCTTT. Amino acids: CASSVVGEMNTEAFF.

This clone was seen only a few times. J is TRBJ2-2 and V is TRBV7-2, with D perhaps TRBD2 (5 bases). The V gene's germline CDR1 is SGHTA and CDR2 FQGNSA. The CDR3 covers 15 residues. V dropped 5 bases and J dropped 4 bases, with 14 bases sitting between them. The CDR3 loop reads CASSPDWSGTGELFF. The CDR3 region has the DNA TGTGCCAGCAGCCCAGACTGGAGCGGCACCGGGGAGCTGTTTTTT.

The chain is built from TRBV19 and TRBJ1-5; TRBD1 agrees at 8 bases. The CDR3 is 12 amino acids. Trimming removed 9 bases from V and 4 bases from J; junction bases left unmatched: 2. CDR1 and CDR2 (germline): LNHDA, SQIVND (reference sequence). The CDR3 DNA reads as TGTGCCAGCGGACAGGGAAATCAGCCCCAGCATTTT. Protein: CASGQGNQPQHF. The whole variable domain, remainder taken from reference TRBV19 and TRBJ1-5, is DGGITQSPKYLFRKEGQNVTLSCEQNLNHDAMYWYRQDPGQGLRLIYYSQIVNDFQKGDIAEGYSVSREKKESFPLTVTSAQKNPTAFYLCASGQGNQPQHFGDGTRLSIL.

This clone was recorded once. The V and J genes are TRBV30 and TRBJ2-1, with TRBD2 matching 8 bases. The CDR3 runs 15 residues. Germline CDR1 is GTSNPN and CDR2 is SVGIG (reference sequence). J gave up 13 bases and V 2 bases, and 16 bases lay outside the gene matches. CDR3 amino acids: CAWSSKREYIVFQFF. For the CDR3, the DNA is TGTGCCTGGAGTTCTAAGCGGGAGTACATCGTCTTCCAGTTCTTC.

J is TRBJ2-1 and V is TRBV7-2; D gene unclear. This CDR3 is 15 amino acids long. The V end was cut by 4 bases, the J end by 2 bases, with 12 bases between. Germline CDR1 SGHTA, CDR2 FQGNSA. The CDR3 DNA sequence: TGTGCCAGCAGCTCCGGGCCCGAACCCTACAATGAGCAGTTCTTC. Amino acid sequence: CASSSGPEPYNEQFF.

CDR3 protein: CASSRQTGQTQETQYF. The CDR3 DNA follows: TGCGCCAGCAGCCGGCAAACGGGACAGACCCAAGAGACCCAGTACTTC. This chain joins TRBV4-1 and TRBJ2-5; 7 nucleotides line up with TRBD1. CDR1 and CDR2 from the germline V gene are MGHRA and YSYEKL. Unmatched junction bases numbered 9, after V lost 4 bases and J lost 1 base. The CDR3 sequence is 16 residues long.

This chain connects TRBV7-2 to TRBJ1-2; 9 bases line up with TRBD1. The CDR3 has 15 amino acids. V lost 5 bases to trimming and J lost 1 base; unmatched junction nucleotides: 5. Per the germline V gene, CDR1 is SGHTA and CDR2 is FQGNSA. The CDR3, as DNA: TGTGCCAGCAGCCGCCGGGACAGGGTTAACTATGGCTACACCTTC. Encoded protein: CASSRRDRVNYGYTF.

The chain recombines TRBV25-1 with TRBJ1-5; D uncertain. Trimming stripped 9 bases from V and 1 base from J, with 13 bases between. The CDR3 runs to 14 residues. The germline V gene has CDR1 MGHDK and CDR2 SYGVNS. The CDR3 reads CARFSTPSNQPQHF. The CDR3 coding sequence is TGTGCCAGATTCTCGACTCCCAGCAATCAGCCCCAGCATTTT.

The chain couples TRBV7-2 to TRBJ2-5; D call uncertain. The CDR3 has 12 amino acids. V was pared by 6 bases and J by 5 bases, with 10 bases between. CDR1 and CDR2 (germline): SGHTA, FQGNSA. DNA of the CDR3: TGTGCCAGCAGTCACCCCCGTGAGACCCAGTACTTC. Translated: CASSHPRETQYF. The whole variable domain, remainder taken from reference TRBV7-2 and TRBJ2-5, is GAGVSQSPSNKVTEKGKDVELRCDPISGHTALYWYRQSLGQGLEFLIYFQGNSAPDKSGLPSDRFSAERTGGSVSTLTIQRTQQEDSAVYLCASSHPRETQYFGPGTRLLVL.

The V call is TRBV15, the J call TRBJ1-2; 7 bases fit TRBD1. CDR1 is LNHNV and CDR2 is YYDKDF in the germline V gene (reference sequence). The CDR3 has 14 residues. The V and J ends lost 1 base and 4 bases, in that order; junction bases with no gene match: 3. The CDR3 loop reads CATSRGRTGYGYTF. The CDR3 nucleotides read TGTGCCACCAGCAGAGGTCGGACAGGCTATGGCTACACCTTC. Full variable domain (remainder filled in from reference TRBV15 and TRBJ1-2): DAMVIQNPRYQVTQFGKPVTLSCSQTLNHNVMYWYQQKSSQAPKLLFHYYDKDFNNEADTPDNFQSRRPNTSFCFLDIRSPGLGDTAMYLCATSRGRTGYGYTFGSGTRLTVV.

This chain connects TRBV28 to TRBJ2-2; 7 positions agree with TRBD1. This CDR3 is 15 amino acids long. Trimming removed 5 bases from V and 2 bases from J; junction bases left unmatched: 5. Germline V CDR1 and CDR2: MDHEN, SYDVKM. In DNA form, the CDR3 reads TGTGCCAGCAGTCTTCAGGGGGTAAACACCGGGGAGCTGTTTTTT. Amino acid sequence: CASSLQGVNTGELFF. Based on the CDR3 plus reference TRBV28 and TRBJ2-2, the full variable domain is DVKVTQSSRYLVKRTGEKVFLECVQDMDHENMFWYRQDPGLGLRLIYFSYDVKMKEKGDIPEGYSVSREKKERFSLILESASTNQTSMYLCASSLQGVNTGELFFGEGSRLTVL.

The chain joins TRBV28 to TRBJ2-1; 12 bases align to TRBD2. The V gene end was trimmed by 6 bases and the J gene end by 7 bases; junction bases not matched to a gene: 10. The germline gives CDR1 MDHEN, CDR2 SYDVKM. This CDR3 contains 16 residues. The CDR3 protein is CASRQRLAGAENEQFF. DNA for the CDR3: TGTGCCAGCAGACAGAGACTAGCGGGAGCTGAAAATGAGCAGTTCTTC.

CDR3 DNA: TGTGCCAGCAGTTTACCAGGCGGGGGCCCCGGCGAGCAGTACTTC. Amino acid sequence: CASSLPGGGPGEQYF. The chain links TRBV27 to TRBJ2-7; the D gene is possibly TRBD2 (7 bases). Per the germline V gene, CDR1 is MNHEY and CDR2 is SMNVEV (reference sequence). V dropped 2 bases and J dropped 6 bases, with 17 bases sitting between them. This CDR3 comprises 15 residues.

V gene TRBV5-1 combines with J gene TRBJ1-1, with 7 positions matching TRBD1. Germline-derived CDR1 and CDR2 are SGHRS and YFSETQ. With V trimmed by 0 bases and J by 1 base, 6 bases remained unmatched. The CDR3 loop spans 16 amino acids. The CDR3 DNA reads as TGCGCCAGCAGCTTGGGGGAGGGACAGTCGAACACTGAAGCTTTCTTT. Amino acids: CASSLGEGQSNTEAFF.

The chain is built from TRBV11-2 and TRBJ2-5; a weak D match, TRBD1 (5 bases). This CDR3 has 14 residues. CDR1 and CDR2 (germline): SGHAT, FQNNGV. Trimming shortened V by 5 bases and J by 5 bases, and 15 bases separated the two germline ends. CDR3 nucleotides: TGTGCCAGCAGCCTGGGGCTCCGTGGGGAGACCCAGTACTTC. Its translation is CASSLGLRGETQYF.

The chain combines TRBV2 with TRBJ2-3; tentative D call: TRBD2 (5 bases). CDR3 length: 15 amino acids. CDR1 and CDR2 from the germline V gene are SNHLY and FYNNEI. The germline V and J ends were trimmed by 4 bases and 4 bases, with 15 bases remaining between them. As DNA, the CDR3 is TGTGCCAGCAGTGTTAACGGTCGGACTGCAGATACGCAGTATTTT. Protein sequence: CASSVNGRTADTQYF.

The count of this clone is one. The genes are TRBV7-9 and TRBJ2-1, with D possibly being TRBD1 or TRBD2 (5 bases each). The CDR3 length is 16 residues. The V end lost 4 bases, the J end lost 7 bases, and 20 bases lay between the germline ends. Germline values: CDR1 SEHNR, CDR2 FQNEAQ (reference sequence). The CDR3 loop reads CASSSHGDPLRNEQFF. In DNA form, the CDR3 reads TGTGCCAGCAGCTCTCATGGGGACCCCCTAAGGAATGAGCAGTTCTTC.

The chain has TRBV27 and TRBJ2-5, with 7 positions matching TRBD1. Trimming removed 6 bases from V and 2 bases from J; junction bases left unmatched: 9. CDR1 is MNHEY and CDR2 is SMNVEV in the germline V gene (reference sequence). The CDR3 contains 15 residues. The CDR3 DNA sequence: TGTGCCAGCAGACTAACGCCGGGACAGCAAGAGACCCAGTACTTC. Translated, it gives CASRLTPGQQETQYF.

A few counts support this clone. The chain is built from TRBV18 and TRBJ1-5, with TRBD1 identical over 11 bases. CDR1 KGHSH and CDR2 LQKENI come from the germline V gene. The V gene end was trimmed by 8 bases and the J gene end by 8 bases; junction bases not matched to a gene: 8. This CDR3 contains 14 residues. The CDR3 region is CASTGQGGMKPQHF. The CDR3 nucleotides read TGTGCCAGCACGGGACAGGGGGGTATGAAGCCCCAGCATTTT.

V is TRBV6-5 and J is TRBJ1-2, with 7 positions matching TRBD1. CDR3 size: 15 residues. V gave up 4 bases and J gave up 2 bases; unmatched junction bases: 7. Germline V gene lookup returns CDR1 MNHEY and CDR2 SVGAGI. The DNA for the CDR3 is TGTGCCAGCAGTTCGTGGACAGGACTGAACTATGGCTACACCTTC. Translating gives CASSSWTGLNYGYTF.

J is TRBJ1-2 and V is TRBV7-9; D gene ambiguous. The germline V gene encodes CDR1 SEHNR and CDR2 FQNEAQ (reference sequence). The CDR3 extends over 14 amino acids. V lost 5 bases and J 1 base, leaving 11 bases between the germline ends. The CDR3 nucleotides read TGTGCCAGCAGCCTCAGGACCGATAACTATGGCTACACCTTC. This encodes CASSLRTDNYGYTF.

The chain employs TRBV6-6 and TRBJ2-7, with 7 bases lining up with TRBD1. The V gene's germline CDR1 is MNHNY and CDR2 SVGAGI (reference sequence). The CDR3 extends over 16 amino acids. The trim removed 6 bases at V and 0 bases at J, leaving 11 bases unmatched. The CDR3 here is CASSDTGQVNSYEQYF. The CDR3 DNA sequence: TGTGCCAGCAGCGATACCGGACAGGTCAACTCCTACGAGCAGTACTTC.

This clone has more than one count but fewer than ten. The chain links TRBV19 to TRBJ2-6; 9 bases line up with TRBD2. V lost 1 base and J lost 2; bases outside the gene matches: 0. This CDR3 spans 16 amino acids. Germline V gene sequence: CDR1 LNHDA, CDR2 SQIVND (reference sequence). CDR3 sequence: CASSIGGGAGANVLTF. CDR3 DNA: TGTGCCAGTAGTATAGGCGGGGGGGCTGGGGCCAACGTCCTGACTTTC.

The rearrangement uses TRBV7-8 and TRBJ1-5, with D uncertain. V lost 0 bases to trimming and J lost 1 base, with 4 bases between them. This CDR3 has 14 amino acids. Germline V gives CDR1 SGHVS, CDR2 FQNEAQ. CDR3 nucleotides: TGTGCCAGCAGCTTAGCAAGGAGCAATCAGCCCCAGCATTTT. It encodes CASSLARSNQPQHF. Together with reference TRBV7-8 and TRBJ1-5, the CDR3 gives the full variable domain: GAGVSQSPRYKVAKRGQDVALRCDPISGHVSLFWYQQALGQGPEFLTYFQNEAQLDKSGLPSDRFFAERPEGSVSTLKIQRTQQEDSAVYLCASSLARSNQPQHFGDGTRLSIL.